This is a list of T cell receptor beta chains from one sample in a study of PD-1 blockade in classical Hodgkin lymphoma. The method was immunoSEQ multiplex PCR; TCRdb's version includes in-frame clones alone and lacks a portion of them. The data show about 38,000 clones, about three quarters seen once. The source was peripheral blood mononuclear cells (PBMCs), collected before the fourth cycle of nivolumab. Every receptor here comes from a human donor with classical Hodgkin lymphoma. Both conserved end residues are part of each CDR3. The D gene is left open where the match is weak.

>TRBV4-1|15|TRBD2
CASSQLAGGYYEQYF
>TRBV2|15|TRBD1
CASRREGGTNEKLFF
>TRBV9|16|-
CASSVASARREETQYF
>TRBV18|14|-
CASSPGSMNTEAFF
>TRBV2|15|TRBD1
CASSETGQGTHEQYF
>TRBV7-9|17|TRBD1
CASSLGRSGQGNEKLFF
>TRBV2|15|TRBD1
CASTRQGADTGELFF
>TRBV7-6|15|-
CASSFSRGVTGELFF
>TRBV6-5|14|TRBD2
CASRLPGGREEQYF
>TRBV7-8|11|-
CASSLTLLQFF
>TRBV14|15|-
CASSHTTDLNYGYTF
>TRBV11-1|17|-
CASSLLGIGQSTDTQYF
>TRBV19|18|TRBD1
CATLAYGGRGAGPPPQHF
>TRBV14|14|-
CASSQVGSGEKLFF
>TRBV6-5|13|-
CASSYRRGETQYF
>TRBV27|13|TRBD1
CASSWEQGETQYF
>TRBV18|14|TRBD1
CASSPGTGNYEQYF
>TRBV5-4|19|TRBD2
CASSRPGLAGGAGGDTQYF
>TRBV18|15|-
CASSPIRKSDTEAFF
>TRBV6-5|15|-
CASSSQSRGSYEQYF
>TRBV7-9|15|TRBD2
CASRLSGGYTDTQYF
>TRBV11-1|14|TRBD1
CASTTRTGPETQYF
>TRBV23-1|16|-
CASSQSPGLSNQPQHF
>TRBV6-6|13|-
CASSPRPTGEQYF
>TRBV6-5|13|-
CATEKGYNYGYTF
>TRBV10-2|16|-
CASSESLGAGRERYTF
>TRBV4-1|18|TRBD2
CASSQDPSGGANTGELFF
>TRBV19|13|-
CASSIDRDTEAFF
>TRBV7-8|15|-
CASSLEAGEDQPQHF